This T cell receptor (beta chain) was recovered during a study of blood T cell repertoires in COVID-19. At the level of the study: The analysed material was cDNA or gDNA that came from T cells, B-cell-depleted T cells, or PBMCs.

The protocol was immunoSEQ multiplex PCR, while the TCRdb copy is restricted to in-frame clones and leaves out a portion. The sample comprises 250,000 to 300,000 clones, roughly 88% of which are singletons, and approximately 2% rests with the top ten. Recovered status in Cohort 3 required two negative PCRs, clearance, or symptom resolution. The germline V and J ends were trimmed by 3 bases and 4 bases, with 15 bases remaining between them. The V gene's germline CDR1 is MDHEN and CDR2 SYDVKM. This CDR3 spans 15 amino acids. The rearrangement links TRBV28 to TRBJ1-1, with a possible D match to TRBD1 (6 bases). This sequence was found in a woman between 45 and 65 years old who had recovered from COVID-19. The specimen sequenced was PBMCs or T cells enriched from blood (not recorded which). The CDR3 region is CASSFQEGGVTEAFF. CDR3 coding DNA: TGTGCCAGCAGTTTTCAGGAAGGGGGGGTCACTGAAGCTTTCTTT.